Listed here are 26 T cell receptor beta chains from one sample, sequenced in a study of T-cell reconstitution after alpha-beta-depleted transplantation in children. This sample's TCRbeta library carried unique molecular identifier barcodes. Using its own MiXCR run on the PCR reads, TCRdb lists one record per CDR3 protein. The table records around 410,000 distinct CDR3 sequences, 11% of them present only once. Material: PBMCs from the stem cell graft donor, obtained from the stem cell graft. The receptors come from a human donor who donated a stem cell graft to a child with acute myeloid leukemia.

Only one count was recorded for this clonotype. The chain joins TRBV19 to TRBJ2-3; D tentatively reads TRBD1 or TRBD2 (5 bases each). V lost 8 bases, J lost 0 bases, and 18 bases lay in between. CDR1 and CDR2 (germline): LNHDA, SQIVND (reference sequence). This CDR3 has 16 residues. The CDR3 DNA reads TGTGCCAGTGGGCAGGGAGTCGAGGGGAGCACAGATACGCAGTATTTT. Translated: CASGQGVEGSTDTQYF.

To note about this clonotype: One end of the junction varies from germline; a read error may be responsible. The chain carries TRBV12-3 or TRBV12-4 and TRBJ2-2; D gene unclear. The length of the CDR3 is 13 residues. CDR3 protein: CASSLTNTAELFF. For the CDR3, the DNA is TGTGCCAGCAGTCTAACGAACACCGCGGAGCTGTTTTTT.

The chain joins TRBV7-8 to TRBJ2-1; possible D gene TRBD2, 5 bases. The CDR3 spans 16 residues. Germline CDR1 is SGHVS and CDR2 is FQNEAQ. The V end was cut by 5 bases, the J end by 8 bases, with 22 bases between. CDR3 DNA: TGTGCCAGCAGCGCACCGAGGGTGGGGTTAAGGCATGAGCAGTTCTTC. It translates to CASSAPRVGLRHEQFF.

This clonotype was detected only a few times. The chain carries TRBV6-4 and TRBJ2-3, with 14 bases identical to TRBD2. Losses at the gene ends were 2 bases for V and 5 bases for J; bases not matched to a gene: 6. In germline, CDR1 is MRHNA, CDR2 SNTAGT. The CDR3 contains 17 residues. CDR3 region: CASSDRGTSGSQDTQYF. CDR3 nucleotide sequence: TGTGCCAGCAGTGACCGGGGGACTAGCGGGAGTCAAGATACGCAGTATTTT.

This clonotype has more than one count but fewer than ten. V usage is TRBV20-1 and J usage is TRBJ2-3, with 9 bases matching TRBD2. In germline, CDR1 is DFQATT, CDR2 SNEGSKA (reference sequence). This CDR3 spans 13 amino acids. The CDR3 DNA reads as TGCAGCGCTGCGGGGGGGCGGATGGATACGCAGTATTTT. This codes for CSAAGGRMDTQYF.

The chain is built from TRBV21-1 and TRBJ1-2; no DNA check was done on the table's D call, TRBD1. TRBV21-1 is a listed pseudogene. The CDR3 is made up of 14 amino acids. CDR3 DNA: TGTGCCAGCAGCAAAGATCTCAGGGGCGATGGCTACACCTTC. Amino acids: CASSKDLRGDGYTF.

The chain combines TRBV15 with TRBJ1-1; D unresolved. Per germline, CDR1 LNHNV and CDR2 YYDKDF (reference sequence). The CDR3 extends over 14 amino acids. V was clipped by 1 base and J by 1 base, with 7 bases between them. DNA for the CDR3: TGTGCCACCAGCAGAGCGAGGCAGAACACTGAAGCTTTCTTT. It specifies CATSRARQNTEAFF.

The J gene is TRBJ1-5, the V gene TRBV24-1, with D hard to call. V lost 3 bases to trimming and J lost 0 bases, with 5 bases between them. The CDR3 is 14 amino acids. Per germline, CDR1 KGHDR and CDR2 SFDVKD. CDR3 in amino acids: CATSDVNSNQPQHF. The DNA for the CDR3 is TGTGCCACCAGTGATGTTAATAGCAATCAGCCCCAGCATTTT.

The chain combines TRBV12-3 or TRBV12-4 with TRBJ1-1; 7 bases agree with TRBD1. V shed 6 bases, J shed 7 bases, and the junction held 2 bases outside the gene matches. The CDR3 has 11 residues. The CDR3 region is CASSRQGEAFF. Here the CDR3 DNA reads TGTGCCAGCAGCCGACAGGGTGAAGCTTTCTTT.

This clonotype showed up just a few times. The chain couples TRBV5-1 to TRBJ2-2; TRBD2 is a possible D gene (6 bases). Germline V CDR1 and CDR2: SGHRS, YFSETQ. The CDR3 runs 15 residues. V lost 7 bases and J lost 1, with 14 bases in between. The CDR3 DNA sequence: TGCGCCAGCCACCGAGGGGACTTGAACACCGGGGAGCTGTTTTTT. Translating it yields CASHRGDLNTGELFF.

CDR3 region: CASSFGTVLLGEGYTF. The CDR3, as DNA: TGTGCCAGCAGCTTCGGGACAGTTCTACTAGGAGAGGGCTACACCTTC. The chain carries TRBV7-2 and TRBJ1-2, with 7 bases aligning to TRBD1. The CDR3 is 16 amino acids. Germline values: CDR1 SGHTA, CDR2 FQGNSA. V was pared by 3 bases and J by 8 bases, with 15 bases of the junction left unmatched. Drawing the rest from reference TRBV7-2 and TRBJ1-2, the complete variable domain is GAGVSQSPSNKVTEKGKDVELRCDPISGHTALYWYRQSLGQGLEFLIYFQGNSAPDKSGLPSDRFSAERTGGSVSTLTIQRTQQEDSAVYLCASSFGTVLLGEGYTFGSGTRLTVV.

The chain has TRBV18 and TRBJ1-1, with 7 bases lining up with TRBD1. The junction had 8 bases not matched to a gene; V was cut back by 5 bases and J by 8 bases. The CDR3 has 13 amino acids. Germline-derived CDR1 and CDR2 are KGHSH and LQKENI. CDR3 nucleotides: TGTGCCAGCTCAAAAGACCGGGACAGCGAAGCTTTCTTT. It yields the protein CASSKDRDSEAFF.

The chain's CDR3 is CASSFFSPLHF. Written as DNA, the CDR3 is TGTGCCAGCAGTTTTTTTTCACCCCTCCACTTT. This chain connects TRBV12-3 or TRBV12-4 to TRBJ1-6; the D is unclear. V was cut by 3 bases and J by 9 bases, with 3 bases left in between. CDR3 length equals 11 residues.

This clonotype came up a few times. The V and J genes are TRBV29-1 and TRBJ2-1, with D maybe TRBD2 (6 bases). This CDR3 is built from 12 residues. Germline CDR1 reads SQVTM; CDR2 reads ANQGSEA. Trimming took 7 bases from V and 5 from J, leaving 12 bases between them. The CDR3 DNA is TGCAGCGCGGGACTTTGGGACAATGAGCAGTTCTTC. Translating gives CSAGLWDNEQFF.

CDR3 nucleotides: TGCGCCAGCAGTGACCCGGGACTAGCGGACAATGAGCAGTTCTTC. Translating it yields CASSDPGLADNEQFF. The chain uses TRBV10-1 and TRBJ2-1, with 11 bases that match TRBD2. The CDR3 loop spans 15 amino acids. The V and J ends lost 3 bases and 5 bases, in that order; junction bases with no gene match: 3. The V gene's germline CDR1 is WNHNN and CDR2 SYGVQD (reference sequence).

The CDR3 spells CASSSKGTSGIYEQYF. CDR3 coding DNA: TGTGCCAGCAGCTCCAAAGGGACTAGCGGAATCTACGAGCAGTACTTC. V gene TRBV5-5 combines with J gene TRBJ2-7, with 11 positions matching TRBD2. V lost 3 bases to trimming and J lost 3 bases; unmatched junction nucleotides: 8. This CDR3 contains 16 residues. Germline CDR1 SGHKS, CDR2 YYEKEE (reference sequence).

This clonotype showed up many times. The CDR3 DNA reads as TGCAGTGTGACGGACGGATATAATTCACCCCTCCACTTT. Amino acid sequence: CSVTDGYNSPLHF. V gene TRBV20-1 combines with J gene TRBJ1-6; D gene unclear. V was trimmed by 7 bases and J by 4 bases, leaving 11 bases between them. This CDR3 contains 13 residues. From germline, CDR1 is DFQATT and CDR2 SNEGSKA (reference sequence).

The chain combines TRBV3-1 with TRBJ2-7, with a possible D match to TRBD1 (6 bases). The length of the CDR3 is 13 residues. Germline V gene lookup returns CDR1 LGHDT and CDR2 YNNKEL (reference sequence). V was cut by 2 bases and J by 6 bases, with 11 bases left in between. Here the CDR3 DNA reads TGTGCCAGCAGCCAAAAGCAAGGGGGCGAGCAGTACGTC. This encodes CASSQKQGGEQYV.

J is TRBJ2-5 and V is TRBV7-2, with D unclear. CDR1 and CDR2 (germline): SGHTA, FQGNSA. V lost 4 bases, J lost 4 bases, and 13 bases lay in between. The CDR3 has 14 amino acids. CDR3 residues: CASSSRSSVETQYF. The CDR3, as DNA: TGTGCCAGCAGCTCAAGGAGTAGTGTAGAGACCCAGTACTTC.

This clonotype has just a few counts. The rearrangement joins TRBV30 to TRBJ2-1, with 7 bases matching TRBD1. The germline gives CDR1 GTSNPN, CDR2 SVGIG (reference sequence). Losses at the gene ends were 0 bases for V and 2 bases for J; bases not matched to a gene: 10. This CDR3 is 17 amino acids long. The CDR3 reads CAWSVSETGSAYNEQFF. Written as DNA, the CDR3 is TGTGCCTGGAGTGTATCCGAGACAGGGAGCGCCTACAATGAGCAGTTCTTC. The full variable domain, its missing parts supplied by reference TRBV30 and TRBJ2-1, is SQTIHQWPATLVQPVGSPLSLECTVEGTSNPNLYWYRQAAGRGLQLLFYSVGIGQISSEVPQNLSASRPQDRQFILSSKKLLLSDSGFYLCAWSVSETGSAYNEQFFGPGTRLTVL.

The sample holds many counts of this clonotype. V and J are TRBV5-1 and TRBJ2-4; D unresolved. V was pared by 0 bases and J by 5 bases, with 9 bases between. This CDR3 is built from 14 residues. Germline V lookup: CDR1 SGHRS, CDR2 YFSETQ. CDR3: CASSLGRPENIQYF. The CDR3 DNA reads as TGCGCCAGCAGCTTGGGGCGTCCCGAAAACATTCAGTACTTC.

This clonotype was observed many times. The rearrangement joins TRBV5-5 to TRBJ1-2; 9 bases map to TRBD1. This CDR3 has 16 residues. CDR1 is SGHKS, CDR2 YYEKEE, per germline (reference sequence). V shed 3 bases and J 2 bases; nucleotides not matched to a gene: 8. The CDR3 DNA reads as TGTGCCAGCAGCTCAAGTCCCGGGACAGGGAACTATGGCTACACCTTC. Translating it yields CASSSSPGTGNYGYTF.

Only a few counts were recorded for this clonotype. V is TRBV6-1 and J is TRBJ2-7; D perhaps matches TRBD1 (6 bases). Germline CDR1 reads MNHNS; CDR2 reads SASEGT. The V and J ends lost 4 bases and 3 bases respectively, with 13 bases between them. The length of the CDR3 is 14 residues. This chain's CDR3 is CASSGEARGYEQYV. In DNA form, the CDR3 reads TGTGCCAGCAGTGGAGAGGCCAGGGGCTACGAGCAGTACGTC.

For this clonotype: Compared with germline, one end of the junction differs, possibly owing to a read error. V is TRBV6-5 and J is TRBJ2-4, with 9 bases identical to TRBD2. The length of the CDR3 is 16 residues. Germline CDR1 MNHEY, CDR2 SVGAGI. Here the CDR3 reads CASSSLQGLAKNSQYF. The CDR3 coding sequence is TGTGCCAGCAGTTCTTTACAGGGACTAGCCAAAAACAGTCAGTACTTC.

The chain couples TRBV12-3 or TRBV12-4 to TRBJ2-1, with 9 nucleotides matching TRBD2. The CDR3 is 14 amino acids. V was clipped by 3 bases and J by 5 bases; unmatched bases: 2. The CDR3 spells CASSLSSGDNEQFF. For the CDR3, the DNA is TGTGCCAGCAGTTTGTCTAGCGGGGACAATGAGCAGTTCTTC.

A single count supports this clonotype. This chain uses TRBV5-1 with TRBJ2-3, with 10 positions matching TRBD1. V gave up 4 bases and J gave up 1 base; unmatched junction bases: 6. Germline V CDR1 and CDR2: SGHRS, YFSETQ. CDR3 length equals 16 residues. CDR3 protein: CASSAGGTGGTDTQYF. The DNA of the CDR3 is TGCGCCAGCAGCGCTGGTGGGACAGGGGGCACAGATACGCAGTATTTT.